One and the same sample provided the 25 T cell receptor beta chains below, sequenced in a study of cytomegalovirus exposure and HLA in healthy donors. The PCR made use of 60 Vbeta and 13 Jbeta primers. TCRdb keeps only in-frame clones here, not all; method: immunoSEQ multiplex PCR. The table shows 120,000 or so clones, with more than 60% occurring only once. The sequencing sample was made of PBMCs. The receptors originated from a woman aged 40 to 55 in good health and CMV-seropositive.

V is TRBV7-3 and J is TRBJ1-1, with a weak D call TRBD1 (6 bases). V was cut by 5 bases and J by 4 bases, with 11 bases left in between. The CDR3 runs 13 residues. The germline gives CDR1 SGHTA, CDR2 FQGTGA. Here the CDR3 reads CASSPGGVTEAFF. Here the CDR3 DNA reads TGTGCCAGCAGCCCTGGGGGCGTCACTGAAGCTTTCTTT.

The chain links TRBV18 to TRBJ2-7; no clear D gene. CDR3 size: 13 residues. Trimming removed 0 bases at V and 6 bases at J, with 9 bases between. Germline CDR1 is KGHSH and CDR2 is LQKENI. CDR3 DNA: TGTGCCAGCTCACCACCGGAGACCCTCGAGCAGTACTTC. This translates into CASSPPETLEQYF.

V gene TRBV28 combines with J gene TRBJ2-1, with 9 nucleotides matching TRBD1. This CDR3 comprises 13 residues. Germline loops: CDR1 MDHEN, CDR2 SYDVKM. V lost 6 bases to trimming and J lost 7 bases; unmatched junction nucleotides: 4. In DNA form, the CDR3 reads TGTGCCAGCAGCTCGGGACAGGGAAATGAGCAGTTCTTC. This translates into CASSSGQGNEQFF.

The V gene is TRBV28, the J gene TRBJ2-7; TRBD1 matches 10 bases. Germline values: CDR1 MDHEN, CDR2 SYDVKM. Unmatched junction bases numbered 12, after V lost 8 bases and J lost 5 bases. The CDR3 is 15 residues long. CDR3 loop: CASSATGTGDNEQYF. The CDR3 nucleotides read TGTGCCAGCTCCGCCACCGGGACAGGGGATAACGAGCAGTACTTC.

The rearrangement links TRBV5-5 to TRBJ2-1; no firm D call. This CDR3 is 13 amino acids long. Germline V gives CDR1 SGHKS, CDR2 YYEKEE (reference sequence). Trimming left V 4 bases short and J 9 bases short, with 14 bases between. The CDR3 DNA is TGTGCCAGCAGCCTGGGTCTAGTCCGTGAGCAGTTCTTC. Translated, it gives CASSLGLVREQFF.

Only a few counts were recorded for this clone. The rearrangement uses TRBV11-3 and TRBJ1-1; TRBD1 matches at 12 bases. The germline gives CDR1 SGHNT, CDR2 YENEEA. This CDR3 is 16 amino acids long. The trim removed 3 bases at V and 5 bases at J, leaving 7 bases unmatched. The CDR3 region has the DNA TGTGCCAGCAGCTTCCGGGACAGGGGGCGATGGACTGAAGCTTTCTTT. Translating it yields CASSFRDRGRWTEAFF. The whole variable domain, filled in from reference TRBV11-3 and TRBJ1-1, reads EAGVVQSPRYKIIEKKQPVAFWCNPISGHNTLYWYLQNLGQGPELLIRYENEEAVDDSQLPKDRFSAERLKGVDSTLKIQPAELGDSAVYLCASSFRDRGRWTEAFFGQGTRLTVV.

This clone appeared a few times. The chain employs TRBV5-4 and TRBJ2-7; 7 nucleotides align to TRBD2. Per the germline V gene, CDR1 is SGHNT and CDR2 is YYREEE (reference sequence). The CDR3 runs 14 residues. V lost 4 bases, J lost 0 bases, and 4 bases stayed unmatched. The CDR3 reads CASSLSGVSYEQYF. Here the CDR3 DNA reads TGTGCCAGCAGCCTGAGCGGGGTCTCCTACGAGCAGTACTTC.

This clone was recorded once. DNA of the CDR3: TGTGCCAGCAGCATTAGCGGGACCAACAATGAGCAGTTCTTC. It translates to CASSISGTNNEQFF. The chain joins TRBV7-9 to TRBJ2-1, with 8 nucleotides matching TRBD2. CDR3 length: 14 residues. The germline V gene has CDR1 SEHNR and CDR2 FQNEAQ (reference sequence). V lost 5 bases to trimming and J lost 5 bases; unmatched junction nucleotides: 5.

The chain joins TRBV10-2 to TRBJ2-7, with 12 positions matching TRBD2. The CDR3 covers 15 residues. Germline lookup yields CDR1 WSHSY and CDR2 SAAADI. Germline trimming cut 7 bases from V and 1 base from J; bases unmatched to any gene: 5. Here the CDR3 reads CASNLGLAGSYEQYF. The CDR3 DNA is TGCGCCAGCAACCTTGGACTAGCGGGATCCTACGAGCAGTACTTC.

J is TRBJ2-6 and V is TRBV28; D might be TRBD2 (6 bases). CDR3 length equals 16 residues. The germline V gene encodes CDR1 MDHEN and CDR2 SYDVKM. With 5 bases removed from V and 0 bases from J, the gap between germline ends came to 11 bases. The CDR3 reads CASSREDISGANVLTF. In DNA, the CDR3 is TGTGCCAGCAGTAGGGAGGATATCTCTGGGGCCAACGTCCTGACTTTC.

This clone was observed once. The rearrangement uses TRBV28 and TRBJ2-5, with D hard to call. Germline assignment: CDR1 MDHEN and CDR2 SYDVKM. The CDR3 contains 13 residues. Trimming removed 5 bases from V and 4 bases from J, with 11 bases in between. CDR3 sequence reads: CASSLPSLETQYF. In DNA form, the CDR3 reads TGTGCCAGCAGTCTCCCTAGTCTAGAGACCCAGTACTTC. Combining the CDR3 with reference TRBV28 and TRBJ2-5 gives the whole variable domain DVKVTQSSRYLVKRTGEKVFLECVQDMDHENMFWYRQDPGLGLRLIYFSYDVKMKEKGDIPEGYSVSREKKERFSLILESASTNQTSMYLCASSLPSLETQYFGPGTRLLVL.

The gene calls are TRBV5-6 and TRBJ1-2, with 10 bases fitting TRBD1. The CDR3 length is 16 residues. CDR1 and CDR2 from the germline V gene are SGHDT and YYEEEE. V dropped 4 bases and J dropped 3; count of bases not matched to a gene: 9. The CDR3 is CASSGLTGGEHYGYTF. DNA for the CDR3: TGTGCCAGCAGCGGGTTGACAGGGGGCGAACACTATGGCTACACCTTC.

V usage is TRBV5-1 and J usage is TRBJ1-4; 7 bases fit TRBD1. The CDR3 runs 16 residues. Germline values: CDR1 SGHRS, CDR2 YFSETQ. V lost 4 bases, J lost 5 bases, and 11 bases stayed unmatched. The CDR3 DNA is TGCGCCAGCAGCCTCGGGACAGCGACCCTCAATGAAAAACTGTTTTTT. Translating gives CASSLGTATLNEKLFF.

V is TRBV18 and J is TRBJ2-2; 10 nucleotides agree with TRBD2. Germline trimming cut 0 bases from V and 4 bases from J; bases unmatched to any gene: 8. The CDR3 loop spans 18 amino acids. Germline assignment: CDR1 KGHSH and CDR2 LQKENI. CDR3 residues: CASSPPGVAGGSTGELFF. The CDR3 region has the DNA TGTGCCAGCTCACCACCGGGGGTAGCGGGAGGCAGCACCGGGGAGCTGTTTTTT.

The rearrangement joins TRBV5-1 to TRBJ2-1; no definite D call. This CDR3 has 12 residues. V lost 0 bases, J lost 6 bases, and 4 bases lay in between. Looked up from germline, CDR1 is SGHRS and CDR2 is YFSETQ. The CDR3 region is CASSLAGNEQFF. Here the CDR3 DNA reads TGCGCCAGCAGCTTGGCGGGCAATGAGCAGTTCTTC.

The chain couples TRBV11-3 to TRBJ1-5, with unresolved D. CDR1 and CDR2 from the germline V gene are SGHNT and YENEEA. The CDR3 runs to 15 residues. Trimming left V 4 bases short and J 0 bases short, with 10 bases between. As DNA, the CDR3 is TGTGCCAGCAGCTCCGGGAAGGGTAGCAATCAGCCCCAGCATTTT. Translated, it gives CASSSGKGSNQPQHF.

The chain has TRBV19 and TRBJ2-1; 7 bases align to TRBD2. Germline V gene lookup returns CDR1 LNHDA and CDR2 SQIVND (reference sequence). The V and J ends lost 5 bases and 0 bases, in that order; junction bases with no gene match: 4. The CDR3 contains 15 residues. CDR3 in amino acids: CASSPSGSSYNEQFF. CDR3 bases: TGTGCCAGTAGTCCTAGCGGCAGCTCCTACAATGAGCAGTTCTTC.

This sequence joins TRBV2 and TRBJ2-3; D uncertain. The CDR3 consists of 13 residues. The V and J ends lost 6 bases and 6 bases respectively, with 13 bases between them. Germline loops: CDR1 SNHLY, CDR2 FYNNEI. The CDR3 region has the DNA TGTGCCAGCAGGTTTGATAGGAGCGATACGCAGTATTTT. As protein: CASRFDRSDTQYF. Complete variable domain (other parts from reference TRBV2 and TRBJ2-3): EPEVTQTPSHQVTQMGQEVILRCVPISNHLYFYWYRQILGQKVEFLVSFYNNEISEKSEIFDDQFSVERPDGSNFTLKIRSTKLEDSAMYFCASRFDRSDTQYFGPGTRLTVL.

This chain joins TRBV13 and TRBJ2-3; TRBD2 agrees at 9 bases. CDR1 is PRHDT and CDR2 is FYEKMQ in the germline V gene (reference sequence). V was pared by 0 bases and J by 2 bases, with 6 bases of the junction left unmatched. The CDR3 has 17 amino acids. CDR3 DNA: TGTGCCAGCAGCTTAGGTCGCCCTAGCGGGACCACAGATACGCAGTATTTT. Translated, it gives CASSLGRPSGTTDTQYF. The full variable domain, with the rest looked up from reference TRBV13 and TRBJ2-3, is AAGVIQSPRHLIKEKRETATLKCYPIPRHDTVYWYQQGPGQDPQFLISFYEKMQSDKGSIPDRFSAQQFSDYHSELNMSSLELGDSALYFCASSLGRPSGTTDTQYFGPGTRLTVL.

The chain is built from TRBV11-3 and TRBJ2-2, with 7 bases aligning to TRBD2. The germline gives CDR1 SGHNT, CDR2 YENEEA. V shed 4 bases, J shed 1 base, and the junction held 6 bases outside the gene matches. The CDR3 length is 16 residues. The CDR3 here is CASSSGLDRNTGELFF. The CDR3 coding sequence is TGTGCCAGCAGCTCCGGACTAGATCGGAACACCGGGGAGCTGTTTTTT.

With regard to this clone: Other DNA sequences from this sample encode an identical CDR3 as well. The V gene is TRBV27, the J gene TRBJ2-7; D remains unclear. This CDR3 has 13 amino acids. Deletions cut 8 bases from V and 3 bases from J, with 14 bases between. Germline values: CDR1 MNHEY, CDR2 SMNVEV (reference sequence). CDR3 region: CASVNRDNYEQYF. CDR3 nucleotides: TGTGCCAGCGTGAACCGCGACAACTACGAGCAGTACTTC.

This clone came up a few times. The chain uses TRBV27 and TRBJ1-1, with TRBD1 matching over 7 bases. CDR3 length: 13 residues. The germline V gene has CDR1 MNHEY and CDR2 SMNVEV (reference sequence). Trimming at V came to 6 bases and at J to 4 bases, leaving 5 bases not matched to a gene. In DNA form, the CDR3 reads TGTGCCAGCAGCCAACAGGGGATCACTGAAGCTTTCTTT. It is translated as CASSQQGITEAFF.

This clone appeared a few times. V and J are TRBV19 and TRBJ1-2; 8 bases fit TRBD1. J was trimmed by 1 base and V by 7 bases; bases with no gene match: 11. The CDR3 contains 16 residues. Germline-derived CDR1 and CDR2 are LNHDA and SQIVND (reference sequence). The CDR3 reads CASNNPGTGFNYGYTF. The CDR3 coding sequence is TGTGCCAGTAATAATCCCGGGACAGGATTTAACTATGGCTACACCTTC.

This clone has just a few counts. The chain carries TRBV5-1 and TRBJ2-1, with 10 bases aligning to TRBD2. Trimming cost V 2 bases and J 9 bases; bases outside gene matches: 5. Germline assignment: CDR1 SGHRS and CDR2 YFSETQ. There are 14 residues in the CDR3. This chain's CDR3 is CASSFASGSGEQFF. Written as DNA, the CDR3 is TGCGCCAGCAGCTTCGCTAGCGGGAGCGGTGAGCAGTTCTTC.

CDR3 sequence (DNA): TGCGCCAGCAGCCAAGGTGTGGGGGGGGCTTTGAAAGAGACCCAGTACTTC. Translated, it gives CASSQGVGGALKETQYF. The V call is TRBV4-1, the J call TRBJ2-5, with D perhaps matching TRBD2 (7 bases). V dropped 1 base and J dropped 3 bases, with 18 bases sitting between them. CDR1 is MGHRA and CDR2 is YSYEKL in the germline V gene. This CDR3 contains 17 residues.